This T cell receptor (beta chain) came from a study of cytomegalovirus exposure and HLA in healthy donors. Germline-derived CDR1 and CDR2 are MDHEN and SYDVKM. The CDR3 sequence is 16 residues long. V gave up 5 bases and J gave up 5 bases; unmatched junction bases: 12. The PCR ran on 60 Vbeta and 13 Jbeta primers. TCRdb's copy holds only in-frame clones and misses some; the assay was immunoSEQ multiplex PCR. The data hold roughly 200,000 clones, with about four fifths observed a single time. The sequence came from a woman aged 18 to 35 in good health and CMV-seronegative. The V call is TRBV28, the J call TRBJ2-3, with 8 bases aligning to TRBD1. Input material: PBMCs. CDR3: CASSTRGNRGKDTQYF. The CDR3 coding sequence is TGTGCCAGCAGTACCCGGGGAAACAGGGGGAAAGATACGCAGTATTTT. The whole variable domain, filled in from reference TRBV28 and TRBJ2-3, reads DVKVTQSSRYLVKRTGEKVFLECVQDMDHENMFWYRQDPGLGLRLIYFSYDVKMKEKGDIPEGYSVSREKKERFSLILESASTNQTSMYLCASSTRGNRGKDTQYFGPGTRLTVL.